Reported below is one TCR beta chain. Its cognate antigen is unknown. These data originate in a study of HIV-infected patients and healthy controls. Alpha and beta constant-region primers primed reverse transcription of around 500 ng RNA. Separate chain-specific third strand synthesis with multiplexing indices produced the alpha and beta libraries. The cDNA received a 5' RACE adapter containing a random hexamer plus an SP2 sequencing primer site. TCRdb fed the 5' RACE reads into MiXCR, producing one record per CDR3 protein. In the table there are roughly 15,000 distinct CDR3 sequences, roughly 9% of which are singletons. The germline V gene encodes CDR1 DFQATT and CDR2 SNEGSKA (reference sequence). The CDR3 spans 11 residues. V lost 7 bases and J lost 10, with 15 bases in between. Findings and caveats of the study: Mean usage of eight alpha and eight beta V genes differed significantly in HIV-infected patients versus controls. Donor HLA types were not determined in the study.

The repertoire came from unfractionated whole blood and reflected all unsorted peripheral T cells. The chain carries TRBV20-1 and TRBJ2-3, with no clear D. The sequence was obtained from an adult in good health. Input material: blood. CDR3 DNA sequence: TGCAGTGTGGAAGCCCGTACAGCGCAGTATTTT. Encoded protein: CSVEARTAQYF.